These T cell receptor beta chains were read from a single sample in a study of blood T cell repertoires in COVID-19. This table comes from immunoSEQ multiplex PCR, and its TCRdb copy is limited to in-frame clones, with some not included. The table lists fewer than 250,000 clones, roughly 88% of them singletons. Sample: PBMCs or T cells enriched from blood (not recorded which). These receptors were taken from a woman in her 30s who had been exposed to COVID-19. CDR3s include the opening cysteine and the closing phenylalanine or tryptophan. Each record gives: CDR3 protein, CDR3 DNA, D gene, clone size, J gene, V gene. The D gene is left open where the match is weak. Rows give clone size only sometimes, using once, few, many, or a class for an expanded clone.

CDR3aa: CASSLQGVNTEAFF
CDR3nt: TGTGCCAGCAGTCTTCAGGGGGTGAACACTGAAGCTTTCTTT
d_gene: TRBD1
abundance: -
j_gene: TRBJ1-1
v_gene: TRBV3-1/TRBV3-2

CDR3aa: CASSLAGGTLKNEQFF
CDR3nt: TGTGCCAGCAGCTTAGCCGGAGGAACACTGAAGAATGAGCAGTTCTTC
d_gene: -
abundance: -
j_gene: TRBJ2-1
v_gene: TRBV7-3

CDR3aa: CASSRGGGDTEAFF
CDR3nt: TGTGCCAGCAGCCGGGGAGGGGGGGACACTGAAGCTTTCTTT
d_gene: -
abundance: once
j_gene: TRBJ1-1
v_gene: TRBV6-5

CDR3aa: CAGGNHDNTGELFF
CDR3nt: TGTGCCGGGGGGAACCACGATAACACCGGGGAGCTGTTTTTT
d_gene: -
abundance: -
j_gene: TRBJ2-2
v_gene: TRBV6-5

CDR3aa: CASSLGSGPSYEQYF
CDR3nt: TGTGCCAGCAGCCTCGGTAGCGGGCCCTCCTACGAGCAGTACTTC
d_gene: TRBD2
abundance: once
j_gene: TRBJ2-7
v_gene: TRBV14

CDR3aa: CASSQGLLLAGLYNEQFF
CDR3nt: TGCGCCAGCAGCCAAGGCCTCCTGCTAGCGGGTCTCTACAATGAGCAGTTCTTC
d_gene: TRBD2
abundance: -
j_gene: TRBJ2-1
v_gene: TRBV4-1

CDR3aa: CASSETGDTIYGYTF
CDR3nt: TGTGCCAGCAGTGAGACAGGGGACACAATTTATGGCTACACCTTC
d_gene: TRBD1
abundance: -
j_gene: TRBJ1-2
v_gene: TRBV2

CDR3aa: CASSQVLAANTGELFF
CDR3nt: TGCGCCAGCAGCCAAGTACTAGCGGCCAACACCGGGGAGCTGTTTTTT
d_gene: TRBD2
abundance: -
j_gene: TRBJ2-2
v_gene: TRBV4-1

CDR3aa: CASSVVGGPYEQYF
CDR3nt: TGTGCCAGCAGCGTAGTTGGGGGCCCCTACGAGCAGTACTTC
d_gene: -
abundance: -
j_gene: TRBJ2-7
v_gene: TRBV9

CDR3aa: CASSPWGGGGNEQFF
CDR3nt: TGTGCCAGCAGCCCCTGGGGGGGAGGGGGCAATGAGCAGTTCTTC
d_gene: -
abundance: -
j_gene: TRBJ2-1
v_gene: TRBV3-1/TRBV3-2

CDR3aa: CASSPGEYRNEKLFF
CDR3nt: TGTGCCAGCAGTCCGGGGGAGTACAGGAACGAAAAACTGTTTTTT
d_gene: -
abundance: -
j_gene: TRBJ1-4
v_gene: TRBV6-5

CDR3aa: CASSAQTGGNQPQHF
CDR3nt: TGTGCCAGCAGCGCCCAGACAGGGGGCAATCAGCCCCAGCATTTT
d_gene: TRBD1
abundance: -
j_gene: TRBJ1-5
v_gene: TRBV6-5

CDR3aa: CASSNRQGVREQYF
CDR3nt: TGTGCCAGCAGCAACCGACAGGGAGTACGCGAGCAGTACTTC
d_gene: TRBD1
abundance: -
j_gene: TRBJ2-7
v_gene: TRBV7-2

CDR3aa: CASSLTAGEWGNEQFF
CDR3nt: TGTGCCAGCAGTTTAACAGCGGGAGAGTGGGGCAATGAGCAGTTCTTC
d_gene: TRBD2
abundance: -
j_gene: TRBJ2-1
v_gene: TRBV5-5

CDR3aa: CASSLGTGFKRNQPQHF
CDR3nt: TGTGCCAGCAGTTTGGGGACAGGCTTCAAACGAAATCAGCCCCAGCATTTT
d_gene: TRBD1
abundance: few
j_gene: TRBJ1-5
v_gene: TRBV28

CDR3aa: CASSRTGGTTGELFF
CDR3nt: TGTGCCAGCAGCAGGACCGGGGGGACCACCGGGGAGCTGTTTTTT
d_gene: TRBD2
abundance: -
j_gene: TRBJ2-2
v_gene: TRBV5-4

CDR3aa: CASSPTNRGQYGYTF
CDR3nt: TGTGCCAGCAGTCCAACCAACAGGGGCCAATATGGCTACACCTTC
d_gene: TRBD1
abundance: -
j_gene: TRBJ1-2
v_gene: TRBV28

CDR3aa: CASVLDRGQDTQYF
CDR3nt: TGTGCCAGCGTGCTAGACAGGGGGCAAGATACGCAGTATTTT
d_gene: TRBD1
abundance: -
j_gene: TRBJ2-3
v_gene: TRBV2

CDR3aa: CASSGPHRSYNEQFF
CDR3nt: TGTGCCAGCAGCGGTCCCCACCGGAGTTACAATGAGCAGTTCTTC
d_gene: -
abundance: -
j_gene: TRBJ2-1
v_gene: TRBV9

CDR3aa: CASSIGLAHTYEQYF
CDR3nt: TGTGCCAGTAGTATAGGACTAGCGCACACCTACGAGCAGTACTTC
d_gene: TRBD2
abundance: few
j_gene: TRBJ2-7
v_gene: TRBV19

CDR3aa: CASTMGLAGKYF
CDR3nt: TGTGCCAGCACGATGGGGCTAGCGGGGAAGTACTTC
d_gene: TRBD2
abundance: -
j_gene: TRBJ2-7
v_gene: TRBV28

CDR3aa: CASSLSGRLAGAYEQYF
CDR3nt: TGTGCCAGCAGCTTATCAGGGCGGCTAGCGGGAGCCTACGAGCAGTACTTC
d_gene: TRBD2
abundance: -
j_gene: TRBJ2-7
v_gene: TRBV7-2

CDR3aa: CASSLGQALNTEAFF
CDR3nt: TGTGCCAGTAGTTTAGGACAGGCCTTGAACACTGAAGCTTTCTTT
d_gene: TRBD1
abundance: -
j_gene: TRBJ1-1
v_gene: TRBV19

CDR3aa: CASSSRPGLAGDTQYF
CDR3nt: TGTGCCAGCAGCTCCAGACCGGGACTAGCGGGAGATACGCAGTATTTT
d_gene: TRBD2
abundance: -
j_gene: TRBJ2-3
v_gene: TRBV13

CDR3aa: CASSERVSYEQYF
CDR3nt: TGCGCCAGCAGTGAGCGGGTGTCCTACGAGCAGTACTTC
d_gene: -
abundance: -
j_gene: TRBJ2-7
v_gene: TRBV10-1

CDR3aa: CASSPGLAGPANYGYTF
CDR3nt: TGTGCCAGCAGCCCTGGGCTGGCGGGACCTGCTAACTATGGCTACACCTTC
d_gene: -
abundance: -
j_gene: TRBJ1-2
v_gene: TRBV5-5

CDR3aa: CASSFQGTNSPLHF
CDR3nt: TGCGCCAGCAGCTTTCAGGGGACCAATTCACCCCTCCACTTT
d_gene: -
abundance: -
j_gene: TRBJ1-6
v_gene: TRBV5-1

CDR3aa: CASSPSGLAGLNEQFF
CDR3nt: TGTGCCAGCTCACCTTCAGGACTAGCGGGATTGAATGAGCAGTTCTTC
d_gene: TRBD2
abundance: -
j_gene: TRBJ2-1
v_gene: TRBV18

CDR3aa: CATSDRTANYGYTF
CDR3nt: TGTGCCACCAGTGACCGAACTGCTAACTATGGCTACACCTTC
d_gene: -
abundance: -
j_gene: TRBJ1-2
v_gene: TRBV24-1

CDR3aa: CASSQDLYNQPQHF
CDR3nt: TGCGCCAGCAGCCAAGATCTGTACAATCAGCCCCAGCATTTT
d_gene: -
abundance: -
j_gene: TRBJ1-5
v_gene: TRBV4-1

CDR3aa: CASSLRASGSSYNEQFF
CDR3nt: TGTGCCAGCAGTTTACGGGCTAGCGGGAGCTCCTACAATGAGCAGTTCTTC
d_gene: TRBD2
abundance: -
j_gene: TRBJ2-1
v_gene: TRBV28

CDR3aa: CASRTGEDQPQHF
CDR3nt: TGCGCCAGCAGGACAGGGGAAGATCAGCCCCAGCATTTT
d_gene: TRBD1
abundance: -
j_gene: TRBJ1-5
v_gene: TRBV10-2

CDR3aa: CAISASSVPTDTQYF
CDR3nt: TGTGCCATCAGCGCGTCTAGCGTCCCCACAGATACGCAGTATTTT
d_gene: -
abundance: -
j_gene: TRBJ2-3
v_gene: TRBV10-3

CDR3aa: CASSINPGPGELFF
CDR3nt: TGTGCCAGTAGTATTAATCCAGGGCCCGGGGAGCTGTTTTTT
d_gene: -
abundance: -
j_gene: TRBJ2-2
v_gene: TRBV19

CDR3aa: CASSQGQPTNEKLFF
CDR3nt: TGTGCCAGCAGCCAGGGACAGCCAACTAATGAAAAACTGTTTTTT
d_gene: TRBD1
abundance: -
j_gene: TRBJ1-4
v_gene: TRBV16

CDR3aa: CASRIGTGLETQYF
CDR3nt: TGCGCCAGCAGAATAGGGACAGGGCTGGAGACCCAGTACTTC
d_gene: TRBD1
abundance: -
j_gene: TRBJ2-5
v_gene: TRBV5-1

CDR3aa: CASRWYGAGGNQPQHF
CDR3nt: TGTGCCAGCAGATGGTACGGGGCAGGGGGCAATCAGCCCCAGCATTTT
d_gene: -
abundance: -
j_gene: TRBJ1-5
v_gene: TRBV21-1

CDR3aa: CASSRRDRVSPLHF
CDR3nt: TGTGCCAGCAGTAGGCGGGACAGGGTTTCACCCCTCCACTTT
d_gene: TRBD1
abundance: -
j_gene: TRBJ1-6
v_gene: TRBV6-5

CDR3aa: CASSSPDRGSTDTQYF
CDR3nt: TGTGCCAGCAGCTCACCCGACAGGGGGAGCACAGATACGCAGTATTTT
d_gene: TRBD1
abundance: -
j_gene: TRBJ2-3
v_gene: TRBV5-6

CDR3aa: CASRAGLNYNEQFF
CDR3nt: TGTGCCAGCAGGGCGGGACTTAACTACAATGAGCAGTTCTTC
d_gene: -
abundance: -
j_gene: TRBJ2-1
v_gene: TRBV2

CDR3aa: CASSLLGTGFSTEAFF
CDR3nt: TGTGCCAGCAGCTTGCTCGGAACAGGGTTTAGCACTGAAGCTTTCTTT
d_gene: -
abundance: -
j_gene: TRBJ1-1
v_gene: TRBV5-4

CDR3aa: CASSDLRSFSYNEQFF
CDR3nt: TGTGCCAGCAGTGACCTACGGTCATTCTCCTACAATGAGCAGTTCTTC
d_gene: -
abundance: -
j_gene: TRBJ2-1
v_gene: TRBV6-1

CDR3aa: CASSLLSVNSNQPQHF
CDR3nt: TGTGCCAGCAGTTTGTTGTCCGTTAATAGCAATCAGCCCCAGCATTTT
d_gene: -
abundance: -
j_gene: TRBJ1-5
v_gene: TRBV28

CDR3aa: CASSVDLTGGIDEQYF
CDR3nt: TGTGCCAGCAGCGTAGACCTGACAGGGGGCATCGACGAGCAGTACTTC
d_gene: TRBD1
abundance: -
j_gene: TRBJ2-7
v_gene: TRBV9

CDR3aa: CASSLGTSGAPTDYRNTQYF
CDR3nt: TGTGCCAGCAGCTTAGGGACTAGCGGGGCCCCCACAGATTATAGGAATACGCAGTATTTT
d_gene: TRBD2
abundance: -
j_gene: TRBJ2-3
v_gene: TRBV7-8

CDR3aa: CSVVAGKEQYF
CDR3nt: TGCAGCGTCGTAGCGGGAAAGGAGCAGTACTTC
d_gene: TRBD2
abundance: -
j_gene: TRBJ2-7
v_gene: TRBV29-1

CDR3aa: CASSEGTGRFIDNTEAFF
CDR3nt: TGCGCCAGCAGTGAGGGGACAGGTCGTTTTATAGATAACACTGAAGCTTTCTTT
d_gene: TRBD1
abundance: -
j_gene: TRBJ1-1
v_gene: TRBV10-2

CDR3aa: CASSENFGTSGTDTQYF
CDR3nt: TGTGCCAGCAGTGAAAATTTTGGGACTAGCGGCACAGATACGCAGTATTTT
d_gene: TRBD2
abundance: -
j_gene: TRBJ2-3
v_gene: TRBV2

CDR3aa: CASNEEPYEQYF
CDR3nt: TGTGCCAGCAACGAGGAGCCCTACGAGCAGTACTTC
d_gene: -
abundance: -
j_gene: TRBJ2-7
v_gene: TRBV2

CDR3aa: CASRWQNNEQFF
CDR3nt: TGTGCCAGCAGGTGGCAGAACAATGAGCAGTTCTTC
d_gene: -
abundance: -
j_gene: TRBJ2-1
v_gene: TRBV6-6

CDR3aa: CASSIKGTGVSPGANVLTF
CDR3nt: TGTGCCAGTAGTATTAAAGGGACAGGGGTATCTCCTGGGGCCAACGTCCTGACTTTC
d_gene: TRBD1
abundance: few
j_gene: TRBJ2-6
v_gene: TRBV19

CDR3aa: CASSTAGLEYEQYF
CDR3nt: TGTGCCAGCTCAACGGCGGGGTTAGAGTACGAGCAGTACTTC
d_gene: -
abundance: -
j_gene: TRBJ2-7
v_gene: TRBV18

CDR3aa: CASSVGGLAGADTQYF
CDR3nt: TGTGCCAGCAGCGTAGGGGGACTAGCGGGAGCAGATACGCAGTATTTT
d_gene: TRBD2
abundance: -
j_gene: TRBJ2-3
v_gene: TRBV9

CDR3aa: CASSVELGTGELFF
CDR3nt: TGTGCCAGCAGTGTGGAGTTAGGCACCGGGGAGCTGTTTTTT
d_gene: -
abundance: -
j_gene: TRBJ2-2
v_gene: TRBV2

CDR3aa: CASSEAPGTANNEQFF
CDR3nt: TGTGCCAGCAGTGAAGCCCCCGGGACAGCAAACAATGAGCAGTTCTTC
d_gene: TRBD1
abundance: -
j_gene: TRBJ2-1
v_gene: TRBV2